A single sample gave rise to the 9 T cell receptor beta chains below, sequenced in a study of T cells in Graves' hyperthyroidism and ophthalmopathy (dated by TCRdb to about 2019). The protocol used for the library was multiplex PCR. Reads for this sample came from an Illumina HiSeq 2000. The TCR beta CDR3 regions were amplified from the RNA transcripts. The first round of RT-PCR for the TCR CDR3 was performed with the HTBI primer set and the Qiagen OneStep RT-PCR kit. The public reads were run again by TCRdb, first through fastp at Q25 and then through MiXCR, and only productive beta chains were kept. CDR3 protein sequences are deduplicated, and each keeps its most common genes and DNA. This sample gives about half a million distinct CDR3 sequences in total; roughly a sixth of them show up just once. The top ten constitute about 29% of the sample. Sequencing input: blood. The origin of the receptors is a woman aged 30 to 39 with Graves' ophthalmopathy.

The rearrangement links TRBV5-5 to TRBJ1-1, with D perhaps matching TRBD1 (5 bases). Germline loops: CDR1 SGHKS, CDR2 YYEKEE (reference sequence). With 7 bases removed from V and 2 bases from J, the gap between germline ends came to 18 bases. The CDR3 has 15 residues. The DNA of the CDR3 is TGTGCCAGCGGGGCGATAGGCAGGGAAAACACTGAAGCTTTCTTT. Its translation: CASGAIGRENTEAFF.

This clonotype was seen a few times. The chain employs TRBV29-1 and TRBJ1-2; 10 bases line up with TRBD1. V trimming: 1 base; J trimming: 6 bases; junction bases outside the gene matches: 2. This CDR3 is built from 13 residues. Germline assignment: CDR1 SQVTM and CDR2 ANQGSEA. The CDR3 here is CSVEGTGGDGYTF. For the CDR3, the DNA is TGCAGCGTTGAAGGGACAGGGGGGGATGGCTACACCTTC.

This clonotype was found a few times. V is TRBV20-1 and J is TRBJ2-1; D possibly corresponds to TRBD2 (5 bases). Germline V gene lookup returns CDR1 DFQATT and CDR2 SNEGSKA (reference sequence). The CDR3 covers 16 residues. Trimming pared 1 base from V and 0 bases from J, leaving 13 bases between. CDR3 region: CSARGAADSSYNEQFF. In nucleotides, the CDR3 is TGCAGTGCTAGAGGTGCAGCGGATAGCTCCTACAATGAGCAGTTCTTC.

The CDR3 reads CASSWTLYYEQYF. In nucleotides, the CDR3 is TGTGCCAGCAGTTGGACACTCTACTACGAGCAGTACTTC. The chain joins TRBV6-1 to TRBJ2-7, with D possibly TRBD1 on 5 matching bases. The V gene's germline CDR1 is MNHNS and CDR2 SASEGT. V gave up 5 bases and J gave up 3 bases, with 11 bases separating them. This CDR3 region has 13 residues.

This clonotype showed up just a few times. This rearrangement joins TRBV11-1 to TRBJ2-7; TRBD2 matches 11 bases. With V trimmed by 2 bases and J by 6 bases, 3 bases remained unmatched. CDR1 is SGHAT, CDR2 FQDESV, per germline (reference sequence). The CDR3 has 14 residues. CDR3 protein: CASSLRLAGIEQYF. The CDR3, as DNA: TGTGCCAGCAGCTTAAGACTAGCGGGAATCGAGCAGTACTTC.

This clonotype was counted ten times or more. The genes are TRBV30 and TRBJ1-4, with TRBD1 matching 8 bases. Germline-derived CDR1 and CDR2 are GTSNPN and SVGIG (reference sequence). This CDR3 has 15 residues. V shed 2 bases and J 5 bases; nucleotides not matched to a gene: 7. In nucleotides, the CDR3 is TGTGCCTGGAGTTTAGGACAGGGACCAAATGAAAAACTGTTTTTT. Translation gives CAWSLGQGPNEKLFF.

CDR3 DNA: TGTGCCAGCTCCACCACGATGATACAGGGGATAAACACCGGGGAGCTGTTTTTT. Its protein is CASSTTMIQGINTGELFF. The chain links TRBV18 to TRBJ2-2; 7 positions agree with TRBD1. The CDR3 extends over 18 amino acids. Germline lookup yields CDR1 KGHSH and CDR2 LQKENI. Trimming cost V 6 bases and J 2 bases; bases outside gene matches: 15.

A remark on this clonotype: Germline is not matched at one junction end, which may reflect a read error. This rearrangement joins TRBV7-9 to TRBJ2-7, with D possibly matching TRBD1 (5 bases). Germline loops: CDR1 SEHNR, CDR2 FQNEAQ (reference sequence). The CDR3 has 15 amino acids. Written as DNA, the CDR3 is TGTGCCAGCAGCTTAGCTTCCGGCAGGGTCTACGTGCAGTACTTC. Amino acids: CASSLASGRVYVQYF.

CDR3 residues: CASSRDRGSSGANVLTF. The CDR3 DNA is TGTGCCAGCTCGAGGGACAGGGGTTCCTCTGGGGCCAACGTCCTGACTTTC. This rearrangement joins TRBV18 to TRBJ2-6, with 10 nucleotides matching TRBD1. The ends lost 6 bases at V and 0 bases at J; junction bases unmatched: 5. This CDR3 comprises 17 residues. In germline, CDR1 is KGHSH, CDR2 LQKENI.